This T cell receptor (beta chain) was sequenced for a study of T cells in Graves' hyperthyroidism and ophthalmopathy. Findings and caveats of the study: The model's output predicted ophthalmopathy at a median of about 5.9 months prior to onset.

The study left out patients who had uncontrolled infection, other autoimmune disease, pregnancy or lactation. Clinical symptoms, serum thyroxine, TRAb, thyroid ultrasound and orbital computed tomography established diagnosis. Germline assignment: CDR1 KGHDR and CDR2 SFDVKD. J was trimmed by 10 bases and V by 1 base; bases with no gene match: 1. This CDR3 spans 13 amino acids. Amplification targeted TCR beta CDR3 regions from RNA transcripts. The HTBI primer set served for first-round RT-PCR of the TCR CDR3. TCRdb used MiXCR to reprocess the multiplex PCR reads, holding one entry per CDR3 protein. The table has 400,000 to 450,000 distinct CDR3 sequences, approximately 14% seen once. As for this clonotype: The antigen remains unidentified. A read error is possible here, since a much larger clone lies one base away.

This TCR came from a man between 18 and 35 years old with Graves' ophthalmopathy. This sequence joins TRBV24-1 and TRBJ2-1, with 9 bases aligning to TRBD1. The material sequenced was blood. The CDR3 loop is CATSDFTGGEQFF. The CDR3 DNA reads as TGTGCCACCAGTGATTTTACAGGGGGCGAGCAGTTCTTC.